This TCR beta chain was captured by sequencing in a study of immune cell composition in non-small cell lung cancer. At the level of the study: Lung adenocarcinoma or squamous carcinoma made up most tumours.

V dropped 5 bases and J dropped 9 bases, with 17 bases sitting between them. This CDR3 is built from 13 residues. Per the germline V gene, CDR1 is SGHTA and CDR2 is FQGNSA. The data were produced by immunoSEQ multiplex PCR, yet TCRdb's version contains in-frame clones alone and is incomplete. The sample includes around 1,600 clones, roughly four fifths of them seen just once. Points on this clone: Its matching antigen is unknown.

Study-wide results and limits: Clones >0.5% enriched in tumour were rarer in adenocarcinoma (about 35%) than squamous (about 80%). Tumour-reactive clones were not shown to match dominant in vivo tumour clones. Adenocarcinomas with higher top tumour-associated clone frequency had more reactive TILs.

V gene TRBV7-2 combines with J gene TRBJ2-7; D is possibly TRBD1 (6 bases). This receptor was obtained from a human donor with non-small cell lung cancer. The sequenced material came from lung tumor tissue. The CDR3 DNA follows: TGTGCCAGCAGCCCCGACCGGGACATGCGGCAGTACTTC. Its protein is CASSPDRDMRQYF.